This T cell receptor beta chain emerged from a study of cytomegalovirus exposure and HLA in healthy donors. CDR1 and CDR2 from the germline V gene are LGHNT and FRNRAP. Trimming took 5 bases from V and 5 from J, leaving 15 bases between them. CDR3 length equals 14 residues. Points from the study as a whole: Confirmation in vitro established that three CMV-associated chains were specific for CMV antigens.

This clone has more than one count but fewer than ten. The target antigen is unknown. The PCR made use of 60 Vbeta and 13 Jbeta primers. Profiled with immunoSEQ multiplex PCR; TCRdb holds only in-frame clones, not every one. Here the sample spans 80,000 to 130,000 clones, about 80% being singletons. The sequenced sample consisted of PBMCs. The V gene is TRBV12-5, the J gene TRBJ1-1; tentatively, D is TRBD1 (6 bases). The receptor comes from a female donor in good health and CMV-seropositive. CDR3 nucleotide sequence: TGTGCTAGTGGTCCCGGACAGCCGAATACTGAAGCTTTCTTT. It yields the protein CASGPGQPNTEAFF.